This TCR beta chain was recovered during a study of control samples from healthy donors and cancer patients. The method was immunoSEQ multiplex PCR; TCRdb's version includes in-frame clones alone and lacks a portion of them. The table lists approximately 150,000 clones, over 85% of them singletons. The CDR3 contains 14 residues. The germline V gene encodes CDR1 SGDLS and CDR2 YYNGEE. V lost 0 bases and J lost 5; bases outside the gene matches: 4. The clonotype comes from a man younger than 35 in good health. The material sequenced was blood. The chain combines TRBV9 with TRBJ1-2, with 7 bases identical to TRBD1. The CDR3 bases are TGTGCCAGCAGCGTAGATCAGGGGGAATATGGCTACACCTTC. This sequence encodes CASSVDQGEYGYTF.